This entry is about one T cell receptor (beta chain). Antigen: not known. This entry comes from a study of CD8 T cells in ankylosing spondylitis. Libraries for TCR beta were made by quantitative 5'-RACE with molecular barcodes. TCRdb recomputed calls from the 5' RACE reads with MiXCR, one row per CDR3 protein. The table has 340,000 or so distinct CDR3 sequences, under 15% seen once; the top ten hold less than 1.1%. The CDR3 is made up of 11 amino acids. Germline loops: CDR1 MNHEY, CDR2 SMNVEV (reference sequence). Trimming stripped 4 bases from V and 7 bases from J, with 6 bases between. Study-level points and caveats: In the blood and synovial fluid of reactive arthritis, some motif variants had been previously reported. Ankylosing spondylitis blood appeared to be characterized by a TCR beta motif of roughly eight highly homologous variants. With a CD8+ phenotype, disease-linked clones were relatively rare in peripheral blood.

The rearrangement links TRBV27 to TRBJ2-3; D gene unclear. Sequenced sample: blood, either unsorted or a sorted T cell fraction (not recorded which). The sequence derives from a male donor with ankylosing spondylitis or in good health (not recorded which). The CDR3 loop is CASSSAYTQYF. The CDR3 bases are TGTGCCAGCAGTTCCGCGTATACGCAGTATTTT.